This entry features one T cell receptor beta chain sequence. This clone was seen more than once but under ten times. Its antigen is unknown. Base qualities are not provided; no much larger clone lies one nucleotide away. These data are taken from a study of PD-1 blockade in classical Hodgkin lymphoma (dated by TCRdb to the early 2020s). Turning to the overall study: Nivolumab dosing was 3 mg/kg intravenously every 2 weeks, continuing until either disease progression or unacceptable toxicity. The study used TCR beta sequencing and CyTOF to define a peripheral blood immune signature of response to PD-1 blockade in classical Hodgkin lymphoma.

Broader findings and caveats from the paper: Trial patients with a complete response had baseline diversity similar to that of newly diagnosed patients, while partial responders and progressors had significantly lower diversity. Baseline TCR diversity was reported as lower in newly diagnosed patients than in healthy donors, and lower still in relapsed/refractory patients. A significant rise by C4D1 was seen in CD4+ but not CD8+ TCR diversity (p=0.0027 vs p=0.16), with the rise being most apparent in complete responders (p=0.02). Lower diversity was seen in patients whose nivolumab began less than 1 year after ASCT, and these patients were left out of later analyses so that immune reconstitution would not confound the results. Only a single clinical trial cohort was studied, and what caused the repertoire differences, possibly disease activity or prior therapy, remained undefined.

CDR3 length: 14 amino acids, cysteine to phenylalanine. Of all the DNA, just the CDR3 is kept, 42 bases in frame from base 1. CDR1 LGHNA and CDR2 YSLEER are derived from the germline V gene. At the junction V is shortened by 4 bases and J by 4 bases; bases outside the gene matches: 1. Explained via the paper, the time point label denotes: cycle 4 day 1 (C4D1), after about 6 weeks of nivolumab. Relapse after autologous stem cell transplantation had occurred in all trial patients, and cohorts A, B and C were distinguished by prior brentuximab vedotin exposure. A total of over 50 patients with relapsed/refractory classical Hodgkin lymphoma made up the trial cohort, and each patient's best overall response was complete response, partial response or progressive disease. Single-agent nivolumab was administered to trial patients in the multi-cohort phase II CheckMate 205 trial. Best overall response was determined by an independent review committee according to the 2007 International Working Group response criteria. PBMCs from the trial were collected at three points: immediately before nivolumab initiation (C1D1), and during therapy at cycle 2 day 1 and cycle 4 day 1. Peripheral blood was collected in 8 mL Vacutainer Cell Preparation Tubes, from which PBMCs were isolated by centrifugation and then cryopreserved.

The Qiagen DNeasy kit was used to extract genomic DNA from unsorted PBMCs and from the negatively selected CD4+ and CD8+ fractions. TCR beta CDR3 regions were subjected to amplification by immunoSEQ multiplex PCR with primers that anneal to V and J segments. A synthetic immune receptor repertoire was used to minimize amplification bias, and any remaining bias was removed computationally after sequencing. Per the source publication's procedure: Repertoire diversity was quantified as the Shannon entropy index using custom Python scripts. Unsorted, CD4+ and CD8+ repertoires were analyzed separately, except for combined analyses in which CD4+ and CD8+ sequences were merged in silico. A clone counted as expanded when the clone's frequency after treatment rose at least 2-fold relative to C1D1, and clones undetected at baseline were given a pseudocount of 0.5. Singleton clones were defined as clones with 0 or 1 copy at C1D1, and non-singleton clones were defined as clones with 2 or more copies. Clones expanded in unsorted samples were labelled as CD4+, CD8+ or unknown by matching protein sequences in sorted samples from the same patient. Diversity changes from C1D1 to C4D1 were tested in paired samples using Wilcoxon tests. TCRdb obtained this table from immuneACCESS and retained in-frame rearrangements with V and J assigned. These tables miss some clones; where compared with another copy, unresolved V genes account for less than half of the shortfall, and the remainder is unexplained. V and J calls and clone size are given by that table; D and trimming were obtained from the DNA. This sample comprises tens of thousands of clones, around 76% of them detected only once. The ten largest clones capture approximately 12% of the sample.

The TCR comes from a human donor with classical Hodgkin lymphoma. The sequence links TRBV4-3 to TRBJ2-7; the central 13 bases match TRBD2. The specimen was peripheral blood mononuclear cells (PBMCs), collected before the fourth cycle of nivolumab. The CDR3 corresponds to CASSPGLAGYEQYF. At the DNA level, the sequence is TGCGCCAGCAGCCCGGGACTAGCGGGATACGAGCAGTACTTC.